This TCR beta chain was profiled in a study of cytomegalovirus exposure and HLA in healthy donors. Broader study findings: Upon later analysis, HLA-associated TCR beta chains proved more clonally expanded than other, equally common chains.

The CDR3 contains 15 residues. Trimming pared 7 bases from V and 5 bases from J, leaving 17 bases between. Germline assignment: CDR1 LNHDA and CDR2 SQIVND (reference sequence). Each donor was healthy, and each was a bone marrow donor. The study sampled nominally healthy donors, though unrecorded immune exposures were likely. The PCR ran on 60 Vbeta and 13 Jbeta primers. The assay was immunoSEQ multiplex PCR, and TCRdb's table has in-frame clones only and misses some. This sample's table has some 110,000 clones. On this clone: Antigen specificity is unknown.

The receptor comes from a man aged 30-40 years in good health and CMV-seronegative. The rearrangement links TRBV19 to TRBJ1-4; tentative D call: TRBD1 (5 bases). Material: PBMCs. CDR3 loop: CASMGFETDNEKLFF. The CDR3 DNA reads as TGTGCCAGTATGGGTTTTGAGACAGACAATGAAAAACTGTTTTTT.